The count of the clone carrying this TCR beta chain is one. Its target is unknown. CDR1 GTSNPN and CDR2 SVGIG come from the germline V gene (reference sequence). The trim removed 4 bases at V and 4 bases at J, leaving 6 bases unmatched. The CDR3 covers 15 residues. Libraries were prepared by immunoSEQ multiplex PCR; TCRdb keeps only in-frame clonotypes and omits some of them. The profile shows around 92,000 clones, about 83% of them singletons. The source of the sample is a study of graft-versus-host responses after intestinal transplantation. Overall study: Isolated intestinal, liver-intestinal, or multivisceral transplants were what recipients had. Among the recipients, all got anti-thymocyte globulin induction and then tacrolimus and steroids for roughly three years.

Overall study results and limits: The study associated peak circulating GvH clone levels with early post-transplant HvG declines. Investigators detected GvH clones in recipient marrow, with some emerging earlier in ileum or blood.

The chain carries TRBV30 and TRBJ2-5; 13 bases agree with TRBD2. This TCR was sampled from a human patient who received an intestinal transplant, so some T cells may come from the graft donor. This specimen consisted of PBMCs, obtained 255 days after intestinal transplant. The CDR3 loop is CAWTKLAGGRETQYF. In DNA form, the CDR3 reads TGTGCCTGGACTAAACTAGCGGGGGGGCGAGAGACCCAGTACTTC.